Described below is a single TCR beta chain sequence and its context. No antigen is known for it. This sample is part of a study of T-cell memory formation after mild COVID-19. Study-level background: Clusters were largely donor specific. Study findings and constraints: Researchers report contracting CD4+ clones mostly in CM and EM, with CD8+ clones in EMRA. While clones contracting from day 15 to 85 were balanced between CD4 and CD8, later expanders leaned CD4+.

From the 5' RACE reads, TCRdb called clonotypes with MiXCR, one entry per CDR3 protein. This sample carries some 350,000 distinct CDR3 sequences, under 15% of them seen once, and the ten largest clones take about a fifth. The sequencing input was PBMCs or a T cell subset sorted from them (not recorded which). This clonotype was sampled from a man younger than 35 who had mild COVID-19 (a few samples of this study predate the infection). Cell type and time point are not known.

Written as DNA, the CDR3 is TGTGCCAGCAGCCCCTCACAGGGGTCTGCTGAAGCTTTCTTT. Its translation: CASSPSQGSAEAFF. The rearrangement joins TRBV7-8 to TRBJ1-1; TRBD1 matches at 7 bases. CDR3 size: 14 residues. Germline-derived CDR1 and CDR2 are SGHVS and FQNEAQ. The J segment lost 6 bases and the V segment lost 5 bases, leaving 9 bases of the junction unmatched.